The 29 T cell receptor beta chains presented below share a single source sample, sequenced in a study of T-cell memory formation after mild COVID-19. Using its own MiXCR run on the 5' RACE reads, TCRdb lists one record per CDR3 protein. In the table there are approximately 340,000 distinct CDR3 sequences, around a sixth of which are singletons. The sequenced sample consisted of PBMCs or a T cell subset sorted from them (not recorded which). Receptors were obtained from a man younger than 35 who had mild COVID-19 (a few samples of this study predate the infection). Cell type and time point are not known.

This clonotype has just a few counts. CDR3 in DNA: TGTGCCAGCAGTCCACAACGGGATACTGAAGCTTTCTTT. Amino acids: CASSPQRDTEAFF. The rearrangement links TRBV7-2 to TRBJ1-1; D is uncertain. This CDR3 spans 13 amino acids. V was pared by 6 bases and J by 5 bases, with 13 bases between. Germline V CDR1 and CDR2: SGHTA, FQGNSA.

This clonotype was counted only a few times. The chain is built from TRBV4-1 and TRBJ2-3; D may be TRBD1 or TRBD2 (6 bases each). Trimming removed 2 bases from V and 0 bases from J, with 15 bases in between. Germline CDR1 and CDR2: MGHRA and YSYEKL. The CDR3 spans 17 residues. CDR3 DNA sequence: TGCGCCAGCAGCCAACATCCCGGGGGCTCTAGCACAGATACGCAGTATTTT. This sequence encodes CASSQHPGGSSTDTQYF.

The chain joins TRBV12-3 or TRBV12-4 to TRBJ2-3; D may be TRBD2 (5 bases). V dropped 10 bases and J dropped 5 bases, with 16 bases sitting between them. The CDR3 length is 13 residues. The CDR3 DNA follows: TGTGCCACCGGGGTTCGGGCAATAGATACGCAGTATTTT. Its translation: CATGVRAIDTQYF.

The CDR3 is CASSKVFSDQTSPLHF. The CDR3, as DNA: TGTGCCAGCAGCAAAGTTTTCTCGGACCAAACTTCACCCCTCCACTTT. This rearrangement joins TRBV21-1 to TRBJ1-6. TRBV21-1 is an annotated pseudogene. The CDR3 consists of 16 residues.

The chain recombines TRBV11-2 with TRBJ2-3; D remains unclear. Germline V gene data show CDR1 as SGHAT and CDR2 as FQNNGV. The CDR3 is 14 amino acids. V lost 9 bases, J lost 6 bases, and 19 bases lay in between. CDR3 DNA: TGTGCCAGTACTTCCCGGCGCAGTGCGGATACGCAGTATTTT. Translated: CASTSRRSADTQYF.

The chain is built from TRBV6-5 and TRBJ2-1, with D possibly matching TRBD1 (6 bases). The CDR3 runs 15 residues. Germline-derived CDR1 and CDR2 are MNHEY and SVGAGI. Trimming shortened V by 6 bases and J by 8 bases, and 20 bases separated the two germline ends. In nucleotides, the CDR3 is TGTGCCAGCAGCCCCGGACAGCCTCCCGTGTATGAGCAGTTCTTC. This codes for CASSPGQPPVYEQFF.

The chain employs TRBV5-4 and TRBJ2-2; the D gene is possibly TRBD1 (5 bases). Deletions cut 0 bases from V and 1 base from J, with 10 bases between. Germline V gives CDR1 SGHNT, CDR2 YYREEE (reference sequence). The CDR3 extends over 16 amino acids. CDR3 nucleotides: TGTGCCAGCAGCTTGGCTCCAGGGATGAACACCGGGGAGCTGTTTTTT. Translated: CASSLAPGMNTGELFF. Based on the CDR3 plus reference TRBV5-4 and TRBJ2-2, the full variable domain is ETGVTQSPTHLIKTRGQQVTLRCSSQSGHNTVSWYQQALGQGPQFIFQYYREEENGRGNFPPRFSGLQFPNYSSELNVNALELDDSALYLCASSLAPGMNTGELFFGEGSRLTVL.

This clonotype was seen only once. The junction differs from germline at one of its ends, possibly a read error. J is TRBJ2-4 and V is TRBV7-8, with D hard to call. CDR3 length: 12 amino acids. The germline V gene has CDR1 SGHVS and CDR2 FQNEAQ. The CDR3 bases are TGTGCCAGCAGCTCCCGAAGTGCGGAACTACAATTC. Translation gives CASSSRSAELQF.

The chain joins TRBV4-3 to TRBJ2-1; D uncertain. This CDR3 comprises 18 residues. Germline values: CDR1 LGHNA, CDR2 YSLEER. The V and J ends lost 0 bases and 2 bases respectively, with 17 bases between them. This CDR3 reads CASSQEGMSWQTYNEQFF. CDR3 sequence (DNA): TGCGCCAGCAGCCAAGAGGGGATGAGTTGGCAGACCTACAATGAGCAGTTCTTC.

This clonotype was counted between two and nine times. V and J are TRBV20-1 and TRBJ2-7, with D tentatively TRBD1 (5 bases). The ends were cut back, 5 bases at V and 3 bases at J, with 14 bases in the middle. Germline V gene data show CDR1 as DFQATT and CDR2 as SNEGSKA (reference sequence). This CDR3 comprises 13 residues. The CDR3 DNA follows: TGCAGTGCTGCAGTGACAGAACTCTACGAGCAGTACTTC. This gives the protein CSAAVTELYEQYF.

The V gene is TRBV27, the J gene TRBJ2-5, with a possible D match to TRBD1 (5 bases). CDR1 MNHEY and CDR2 SMNVEV come from the germline V gene (reference sequence). The length of the CDR3 is 16 residues. V lost 0 bases and J lost 6, with 17 bases in between. CDR3 sequence: CASSLSLTTAKKTQYF. CDR3 in DNA: TGTGCCAGCAGTTTATCGCTAACGACAGCTAAGAAGACCCAGTACTTC.

This clonotype was seen many times. CDR3 coding DNA: TGTGCCAGCTCACCGGAATCAGCCTATGGCTACACCTTC. Protein product: CASSPESAYGYTF. This chain connects TRBV18 to TRBJ1-2; D gene ambiguous. The germline gives CDR1 KGHSH, CDR2 LQKENI. The length of the CDR3 is 13 residues. The ends were cut back, 3 bases at V and 4 bases at J, with 9 bases in the middle. Full variable domain (missing parts from reference TRBV18 and TRBJ1-2): NAGVMQNPRHLVRRRGQEARLRCSPMKGHSHVYWYRQLPEEGLKFMVYLQKENIIDESGMPKERFSAEFPKEGPSILRIQQVVRGDSAAYFCASSPESAYGYTFGSGTRLTVV.

V usage is TRBV20-1 and J usage is TRBJ1-5; D remains unclear. CDR3 length: 14 amino acids. CDR1 is DFQATT and CDR2 is SNEGSKA in the germline V gene (reference sequence). Trimming shortened V by 2 bases and J by 0 bases, and 8 bases separated the two germline ends. CDR3 bases: TGCAGTGCTAGATTGCGTCATAGCAATCAGCCCCAGCATTTT. Protein product: CSARLRHSNQPQHF.

The rearrangement links TRBV29-1 to TRBJ1-5; the D is unclear. V dropped 2 bases and J dropped 0 bases, with 5 bases sitting between them. Germline assignment: CDR1 SQVTM and CDR2 ANQGSEA. The CDR3 is 13 residues long. Written as DNA, the CDR3 is TGCAGCGTTGAATTCGATAGCAATCAGCCCCAGCATTTT. This encodes CSVEFDSNQPQHF.

The rearrangement joins TRBV18 to TRBJ2-1; D might be TRBD2 (5 bases). V dropped 3 bases and J dropped 6 bases, with 12 bases sitting between them. This CDR3 region has 14 residues. CDR1 KGHSH and CDR2 LQKENI come from the germline V gene. CDR3 nucleotide sequence: TGTGCCAGCTCACCGGGCGGGTGGGGCAATGAGCAGTTCTTC. Protein sequence: CASSPGGWGNEQFF.

This clonotype was seen only a few times. The gene calls are TRBV7-9 and TRBJ1-2; a possible D gene is TRBD1 (5 bases). The CDR3 runs to 15 residues. Germline loops: CDR1 SEHNR, CDR2 FQNEAQ (reference sequence). Deletions cut 4 bases from V and 4 bases from J, with 16 bases between. The CDR3 region has the DNA TGTGCCAGCAGCTCGACCTGGGGGGGGGTCTATGGCTACACCTTC. Translating gives CASSSTWGGVYGYTF.

The chain joins TRBV24-1 to TRBJ2-5, with D possibly being TRBD2 (5 bases). The CDR3 runs to 14 residues. V lost 5 bases to trimming and J lost 4 bases, with 13 bases between them. Germline CDR1 is KGHDR and CDR2 is SFDVKD. The CDR3 DNA sequence: TGTGCCACCAGTGCGGTAGGCGAGGGAGAGACCCAGTACTTC. It is translated as CATSAVGEGETQYF.

This clonotype was observed a few times. One junction end does not reproduce the germline sequence, and a read error may be involved. The V gene is TRBV7-9, the J gene TRBJ1-2, with 10 bases fitting TRBD1. This CDR3 region has 12 residues. The germline gives CDR1 SEHNR, CDR2 FQNEAQ (reference sequence). The CDR3 DNA reads as TGTGCCAGCAGCTCCTACCTGGGACAGGGGTTCTTC. It encodes CASSSYLGQGFF.

There are a few counts of this clonotype. The chain combines TRBV5-1 with TRBJ2-1; 10 bases are shared with TRBD1. Germline trimming cut 3 bases from V and 5 bases from J; bases unmatched to any gene: 8. CDR3 length equals 16 residues. CDR1 SGHRS and CDR2 YFSETQ come from the germline V gene. The CDR3 DNA follows: TGCGCCAGCAGCTGGCAGTTCGGGACAGGGGACAATGAGCAGTTCTTC. Translated, it gives CASSWQFGTGDNEQFF.

This clonotype appeared a few times. This chain uses TRBV12-3 or TRBV12-4 with TRBJ2-2; D is perhaps TRBD1 or TRBD2 (5 bases each). V shed 6 bases and J shed 4 bases, with 18 bases lying between them. This CDR3 is 16 amino acids long. The CDR3 is CASSPGTGSFTGELFF. The CDR3 DNA follows: TGTGCCAGCAGCCCCGGGACGGGGTCGTTCACCGGGGAGCTGTTTTTT.

The genes are TRBV9 and TRBJ1-3, with D perhaps TRBD1 (6 bases). Trimming left V 4 bases short and J 0 bases short, with 20 bases between. The CDR3 has 18 amino acids. Germline CDR1 and CDR2: SGDLS and YYNGEE. CDR3: CASSLRGGGRNSGNTIYF. CDR3 coding DNA: TGTGCCAGCAGCCTCAGAGGGGGGGGCAGAAACTCTGGAAACACCATATATTTT. Full variable domain (outside the CDR3, taken from reference TRBV9 and TRBJ1-3): DSGVTQTPKHLITATGQRVTLRCSPRSGDLSVYWYQQSLDQGLQFLIQYYNGEERAKGNILERFSAQQFPDLHSELNLSSLELGDSALYFCASSLRGGGRNSGNTIYFGEGSWLTVV.

In its sample, this clonotype was seen a few times. The V and J genes are TRBV5-1 and TRBJ1-1; a weak D match, TRBD1 (5 bases). The CDR3 is made up of 16 amino acids. Germline V CDR1 and CDR2: SGHRS, YFSETQ. Trimming took off 4 bases at V and 2 bases at J, with 18 bases between the two ends. The CDR3 region has the DNA TGCGCCAGCAGCCAAGCGGGGGTCAGGCGAAACACTGAAGCTTTCTTT. Its translation is CASSQAGVRRNTEAFF.

This clonotype was recorded once. The rearrangement links TRBV5-5 to TRBJ2-5, with D possibly being TRBD1 or TRBD2 (5 bases each). V was clipped by 0 bases and J by 5 bases, with 17 bases between them. The germline V gene encodes CDR1 SGHKS and CDR2 YYEKEE (reference sequence). The CDR3 is made up of 16 amino acids. The CDR3: CASSLAGTALGETQYF. CDR3 DNA sequence: TGTGCCAGCAGCTTGGCCGGGACGGCCTTAGGGGAGACCCAGTACTTC.

The rearrangement joins TRBV20-1 to TRBJ2-7; D remains ambiguous. Trimming took off 6 bases at V and 5 bases at J, with 11 bases between the two ends. Germline-derived CDR1 and CDR2 are DFQATT and SNEGSKA (reference sequence). This CDR3 is 11 amino acids long. CDR3 bases: TGCAGTGCCCCACGGGCTAACGAGCAGTACTTC. The encoded protein is CSAPRANEQYF.

This clonotype was detected a few times. This chain joins TRBV20-1 and TRBJ2-2; D may be TRBD1 or TRBD2 (5 bases each). Germline V gives CDR1 DFQATT, CDR2 SNEGSKA (reference sequence). The CDR3 has 14 residues. V was pared by 6 bases and J by 5 bases, with 16 bases between. The CDR3 protein is CSARALTGTGELFF. DNA for the CDR3: TGCAGTGCGAGGGCACTAACAGGAACCGGGGAGCTGTTTTTT.

This clonotype turned up a few times. The chain recombines TRBV18 with TRBJ1-1; D is unresolved. The CDR3 is 13 residues long. Between the trimmed V and J ends, which lost 2 bases and 3 bases, there was a span of 7 bases. Germline CDR1 and CDR2: KGHSH and LQKENI. The CDR3 DNA follows: TGTGCCAGCTCACCATACCGCGACACTGAAGCTTTCTTT. Protein: CASSPYRDTEAFF.

In its sample, this clonotype was seen a few times. The chain recombines TRBV4-1 with TRBJ2-3; the D call may be TRBD1 or TRBD2 (5 bases each). Germline V gene lookup returns CDR1 MGHRA and CDR2 YSYEKL. The CDR3 has 15 amino acids. Trimming left V 6 bases short and J 7 bases short, with 20 bases between. The CDR3 sequence is CASSRVKGTSYTQYF. CDR3 nucleotide sequence: TGCGCCAGCAGTCGAGTAAAAGGGACGTCATATACGCAGTATTTT.

In its sample, this clonotype was seen a few times. The chain couples TRBV12-3 or TRBV12-4 to TRBJ1-5, with D maybe TRBD1 (5 bases). CDR3 length: 13 amino acids. Trimming took 5 bases from V and 4 from J, leaving 9 bases between them. CDR3 coding DNA: TGTGCCAGCAGTAAACAGGAGAATCAGCCCCAGCATTTT. Residues: CASSKQENQPQHF.

The table lists this clonotype with a few counts. The J gene is TRBJ2-3, the V gene TRBV9; 12 bases fit TRBD2. Unmatched junction bases numbered 7, after V lost 0 bases and J lost 8 bases. The CDR3 runs to 16 residues. Germline V gene lookup returns CDR1 SGDLS and CDR2 YYNGEE. The CDR3 DNA follows: TGTGCCAGCAGCGTAGGGAAACTAGCGGGGGGTCCTACGCAGTATTTT. Protein: CASSVGKLAGGPTQYF. Based on the CDR3 plus reference TRBV9 and TRBJ2-3, the full variable domain is DSGVTQTPKHLITATGQRVTLRCSPRSGDLSVYWYQQSLDQGLQFLIQYYNGEERAKGNILERFSAQQFPDLHSELNLSSLELGDSALYFCASSVGKLAGGPTQYFGPGTRLTVL.